This T cell receptor beta chain derives from a study of Tregs in tolerant kidney transplant recipients. Overall study results and limits: Activated donor B cell expansion appeared to reveal the most relevant donor-specific TCRbeta repertoire. Few patients were studied, so findings need validation in larger groups.

CDR1 is SGHRS and CDR2 is YFSETQ in the germline V gene. CDR3 length: 13 amino acids. The V end was cut by 4 bases, the J end by 3 bases, with 9 bases between. Unstimulated Tregs (CD4+CD25+CD127-) and CD4+CD25- non-Tregs were sorted from PBMCs. Concerning this clone itself: The antigen is undetermined.

TCRdb keeps only in-frame clones here, not all; method: immunoSEQ multiplex PCR. Of about 240,000 clones in the sample, approximately 83% were seen once. This sequence joins TRBV5-1 and TRBJ2-3, with D unresolved. The specimen was CD4+ T cells from blood. The clonotype originates from a human donor in good health. CDR3 sequence (DNA): TGCGCCAGCAGCCCCCAGTGGACAGATACGCAGTATTTT. This codes for CASSPQWTDTQYF.